These 31 T cell receptor beta chains were sequenced from one sample in a study of blood T cell repertoires in COVID-19. Method: immunoSEQ multiplex PCR; TCRdb's copy keeps in-frame clones and lacks some. The sample has some 100,000 clones, about 84% seen once. Sequencing used peripheral blood. The receptor set was obtained from a man older than 75 with active or convalescent COVID-19.

J is TRBJ1-2 and V is TRBV7-9; a weak D match, TRBD1 (5 bases). Trimming stripped 0 bases from V and 3 bases from J, with 8 bases between. CDR3 length equals 14 residues. Germline CDR1 reads SEHNR; CDR2 reads FQNEAQ (reference sequence). The DNA for the CDR3 is TGTGCCAGCAGCTTAGCTCAGGGTTACTATGGCTACACCTTC. This codes for CASSLAQGYYGYTF.

This sequence joins TRBV6-5 and TRBJ2-2, with TRBD2 as a possible D gene (7 bases). CDR1 MNHEY and CDR2 SVGAGI come from the germline V gene. This CDR3 comprises 14 residues. With 6 bases removed from V and 2 bases from J, the gap between germline ends came to 10 bases. Here the CDR3 DNA reads TGTGCCAGCAGGGGGGGGCCCAACACCGGGGAGCTGTTTTTT. Amino acid sequence: CASRGGPNTGELFF.

J is TRBJ2-1 and V is TRBV19, with D hard to call. With 3 bases removed from V and 2 bases from J, the gap between germline ends came to 11 bases. Germline loops: CDR1 LNHDA, CDR2 SQIVND (reference sequence). The CDR3 has 15 residues. Here the CDR3 DNA reads TGTGCCAGTAGTATCCTCCTTAGCACCTACAATGAGCAGTTCTTC. This gives the protein CASSILLSTYNEQFF.

This sequence joins TRBV5-1 and TRBJ2-4, with 11 bases fitting TRBD1. CDR3 length: 15 amino acids. V shed 1 base, J shed 7 bases, and the junction held 4 bases outside the gene matches. In germline, CDR1 is SGHRS, CDR2 YFSETQ. CDR3 DNA sequence: TGCGCCAGCAGCTTGAGCGGACAGGGGGCGAACATTCAGTACTTC. This translates into CASSLSGQGANIQYF.

This chain joins TRBV21-1 and TRBJ2-7; TRBD2 was called by the table and not checked on the DNA. TRBV21-1 is classified as a pseudogene. The CDR3 has 14 amino acids. In DNA, the CDR3 is TGTGCCAGCGGCTCCGGGACTGAAGCGGACGAGCAGTACTTC. Encoded protein: CASGSGTEADEQYF.

The chain joins TRBV2 to TRBJ1-4; D call uncertain. This CDR3 contains 14 residues. Germline loops: CDR1 SNHLY, CDR2 FYNNEI. Trimming removed 1 base from V and 4 bases from J, with 7 bases in between. The CDR3: CASSEGPVNEKLFF. The DNA of the CDR3 is TGTGCCAGCAGTGAAGGGCCCGTTAATGAAAAACTGTTTTTT. Filled out from reference TRBV2 and TRBJ1-4, the complete variable domain reads EPEVTQTPSHQVTQMGQEVILRCVPISNHLYFYWYRQILGQKVEFLVSFYNNEISEKSEIFDDQFSVERPDGSNFTLKIRSTKLEDSAMYFCASSEGPVNEKLFFGSGTQLSVL.

The V gene is TRBV6-2 or TRBV6-3, the J gene TRBJ2-1; 12 bases fit TRBD2. CDR3 length equals 17 residues. CDR1 and CDR2 (germline): MNHEY, SVGEGT. After removal of 6 bases from V and 4 bases from J, the junction contained 10 bases not matched to a gene. CDR3 amino acids: CASSSPRLAGVYNEQFF. The CDR3 DNA reads TGTGCCAGCAGCTCCCCCAGACTAGCGGGGGTATACAATGAGCAGTTCTTC.

The chain joins TRBV5-6 to TRBJ1-6; D not resolved. The germline V gene has CDR1 SGHDT and CDR2 YYEEEE. With 4 bases removed from V and 6 bases from J, the gap between germline ends came to 11 bases. The CDR3 runs to 14 residues. Here the CDR3 reads CASSQGLVNSPLHF. CDR3 nucleotides: TGTGCCAGCAGCCAAGGACTAGTTAATTCACCCCTCCACTTT.

V usage is TRBV13 and J usage is TRBJ1-3; D not resolved. V was pared by 1 base and J by 3 bases, with 4 bases between. The germline V gene has CDR1 PRHDT and CDR2 FYEKMQ (reference sequence). The CDR3 is 13 amino acids. The CDR3 region is CASSLDGGNTIYF. The CDR3 bases are TGTGCCAGCAGCTTAGACGGTGGAAACACCATATATTTT.

The rearrangement links TRBV6-6 to TRBJ1-2; D remains unclear. V was pared by 10 bases and J by 0 bases, with 18 bases between. The CDR3 loop spans 15 amino acids. Looked up from germline, CDR1 is MNHNY and CDR2 is SVGAGI (reference sequence). The CDR3 sequence is CATINGELANYGYTF. Here the CDR3 DNA reads TGTGCCACCATTAATGGAGAGTTAGCTAACTATGGCTACACCTTC.

This clone was seen once. The V and J genes are TRBV19 and TRBJ1-4; tentatively, D is TRBD1 (6 bases). The V gene lost 4 bases and the J gene lost 0 bases, with 15 bases spanning the gap. CDR1 is LNHDA and CDR2 is SQIVND in the germline V gene (reference sequence). The CDR3 has 17 amino acids. CDR3 coding DNA: TGTGCCAGTAGTACGCACAGGGTCTCAGCAACTAATGAAAAACTGTTTTTT. Its protein product is CASSTHRVSATNEKLFF.

CDR3 nucleotide sequence: TGTGCCAGCACCGCTACAGGGGGTTGGGAAAAACTGTTTTTT. Translated: CASTATGGWEKLFF. The chain carries TRBV6-5 and TRBJ1-4, with 8 nucleotides matching TRBD1. Losses at the gene ends were 7 bases for V and 8 bases for J; bases not matched to a gene: 9. CDR1 MNHEY and CDR2 SVGAGI come from the germline V gene. This CDR3 has 14 residues.

The V and J genes are TRBV5-8 and TRBJ1-2, with 9 nucleotides matching TRBD1. V dropped 3 bases and J dropped 7; count of bases not matched to a gene: 7. Germline V gene sequence: CDR1 SGHTS, CDR2 YDEGEE. The CDR3 has 14 amino acids. The CDR3 nucleotides read TGTGCCAGCAGCTCCGGACAGGGGATCGTTGGCTACACCTTC. Its translation: CASSSGQGIVGYTF. Complete variable domain (other parts from reference TRBV5-8 and TRBJ1-2): EAGVTQSPTHLIKTRGQQATLRCSPISGHTSVYWYQQALGLGLQFLLWYDEGEERNRGNFPPRFSGRQFPNYSSELNVNALELEDSALYLCASSSGQGIVGYTFGSGTRLTVV.

The chain employs TRBV5-1 and TRBJ2-7, with D tentatively TRBD1 (6 bases). The V end lost 0 bases, the J end lost 9 bases, and 22 bases lay between the germline ends. This CDR3 contains 16 residues. Germline CDR1 is SGHRS and CDR2 is YFSETQ. The chain's CDR3 is CASSLDSQGLLGGQYF. CDR3 nucleotide sequence: TGCGCCAGCAGCTTGGACTCCCAGGGGCTCCTTGGGGGGCAGTACTTC. Full variable domain (outside the CDR3, taken from reference TRBV5-1 and TRBJ2-7): KAGVTQTPRYLIKTRGQQVTLSCSPISGHRSVSWYQQTPGQGLQFLFEYFSETQRNKGNFPGRFSGRQFSNSRSEMNVSTLELGDSALYLCASSLDSQGLLGGQYFGPGTRLTVT.

This chain connects TRBV28 to TRBJ1-6; 7 bases are a match to TRBD1. Germline assignment: CDR1 MDHEN and CDR2 SYDVKM. The CDR3 has 13 amino acids. The junction had 6 bases not matched to a gene; V was cut back by 11 bases and J by 5 bases. The CDR3 sequence is CASGQNHNSPLHF. In DNA, the CDR3 is TGTGCCTCGGGACAGAATCATAATTCACCCCTCCACTTT.

The chain employs TRBV7-2 and TRBJ2-3, with TRBD2 matching over 9 bases. Germline CDR1 and CDR2: SGHTA and FQGNSA. V dropped 0 bases and J dropped 6; count of bases not matched to a gene: 7. The CDR3 contains 16 residues. This chain's CDR3 is CASSLALAGSADTQYF. In nucleotides, the CDR3 is TGTGCCAGCAGCTTAGCGCTAGCGGGGTCGGCGGATACGCAGTATTTT.

The V gene is TRBV6-5, the J gene TRBJ2-7, with a tentative D call TRBD1 (6 bases). The CDR3 spans 12 residues. V lost 2 bases to trimming and J lost 7 bases, with 9 bases between them. The germline V gene has CDR1 MNHEY and CDR2 SVGAGI. This CDR3 is CASSYGQFEQYF. CDR3 nucleotide sequence: TGTGCCAGCAGTTACGGACAGTTTGAGCAGTACTTC.

V usage is TRBV11-2 and J usage is TRBJ2-2; D might be TRBD1 (5 bases). V gave up 0 bases and J gave up 5 bases, with 10 bases separating them. The CDR3 is 15 amino acids. Germline CDR1 is SGHAT and CDR2 is FQNNGV. Here the CDR3 reads CASSLEPGYTGELFF. The DNA for the CDR3 is TGTGCCAGCAGCTTAGAACCAGGGTATACCGGGGAGCTGTTTTTT.

The V call is TRBV19, the J call TRBJ2-3, with D perhaps TRBD2 (6 bases). Trimming stripped 6 bases from V and 5 bases from J, with 9 bases between. CDR1 is LNHDA and CDR2 is SQIVND in the germline V gene (reference sequence). CDR3 length equals 12 residues. The DNA of the CDR3 is TGTGCCAGTAGGATGGGAGGAGATACGCAGTATTTT. The encoded protein is CASRMGGDTQYF.

This sequence joins TRBV19 and TRBJ1-2, with D perhaps TRBD1 (5 bases). The CDR3 totals 13 residues. The V and J ends lost 5 bases and 4 bases respectively, with 11 bases between them. Germline V gene data show CDR1 as LNHDA and CDR2 as SQIVND (reference sequence). The CDR3, as DNA: TGTGCCAGTAGTCAGGGTTCGACCTATGGCTACACCTTC. Amino acid sequence: CASSQGSTYGYTF.

The chain employs TRBV19 and TRBJ1-2; the D gene is possibly TRBD1 (6 bases). The CDR3 contains 15 residues. V gave up 4 bases and J gave up 2 bases, with 14 bases separating them. From germline, CDR1 is LNHDA and CDR2 SQIVND (reference sequence). This CDR3 is CASSTTPGTNYGYTF. The DNA for the CDR3 is TGTGCCAGTAGTACCACCCCCGGGACAAACTATGGCTACACCTTC.

The chain uses TRBV6-5 and TRBJ2-7; a possible D gene is TRBD1 (6 bases). Germline-derived CDR1 and CDR2 are MNHEY and SVGAGI. The CDR3 totals 14 residues. V was shortened by 6 bases and J by 0 bases, with 12 bases between the two germline ends. The CDR3 here is CASRPTGTSYEQYF. As DNA, the CDR3 is TGTGCCAGCAGGCCAACAGGGACCTCCTACGAGCAGTACTTC.

The chain is built from TRBV5-1 and TRBJ2-1; 11 bases match TRBD2. The CDR3 sequence is 16 residues long. The ends lost 0 bases at V and 7 bases at J; junction bases unmatched: 6. CDR1 and CDR2 from the germline V gene are SGHRS and YFSETQ. CDR3 residues: CASSLAASGGLNEQFF. CDR3 nucleotide sequence: TGCGCCAGCAGCTTGGCGGCTAGCGGGGGGTTAAATGAGCAGTTCTTC.

The rearrangement uses TRBV5-4 and TRBJ1-6; 7 positions match TRBD1. The germline V gene has CDR1 SGHNT and CDR2 YYREEE (reference sequence). CDR3 size: 15 residues. With 6 bases clipped from V and 6 bases from J, the junction kept 9 bases outside the gene matches. As DNA, the CDR3 is TGTGCCAGCAAATCTGCGGGACAGAGTAATTCACCCCTCCACTTT. Its translation: CASKSAGQSNSPLHF.

The J gene is TRBJ2-5, the V gene TRBV7-8; a weak D match, TRBD1 (5 bases). CDR3 length: 14 amino acids. The germline CDR1 and CDR2 sequences are SGHVS and FQNEAQ. Trimming pared 2 bases from V and 5 bases from J, leaving 12 bases between. The CDR3 sequence is CASSLLWGQETQYF. CDR3 DNA sequence: TGTGCCAGCAGCTTATTGTGGGGCCAGGAGACCCAGTACTTC.

The chain employs TRBV11-1 and TRBJ1-1; D remains unclear. The V gene's germline CDR1 is SGHAT and CDR2 FQDESV (reference sequence). V was pared by 5 bases and J by 9 bases, with 10 bases between. The CDR3 has 11 amino acids. The CDR3 loop reads CASSLFGKAFF. For the CDR3, the DNA is TGTGCCAGCAGCCTTTTCGGGAAAGCTTTCTTT.

V is TRBV27 and J is TRBJ2-7; D might be TRBD1 (6 bases). V was shortened by 2 bases and J by 1 base, with 12 bases between the two germline ends. The CDR3 totals 15 residues. Germline V CDR1 and CDR2: MNHEY, SMNVEV (reference sequence). The CDR3 DNA is TGTGCCAGCAGTTTAAGGGTCCAGGGGTCCTACGAGCAGTACTTC. Amino acid sequence: CASSLRVQGSYEQYF.

V and J are TRBV5-6 and TRBJ2-7, with 8 bases fitting TRBD2. V lost 9 bases to trimming and J lost 2 bases; unmatched junction nucleotides: 7. This CDR3 region has 13 residues. Germline V gene lookup returns CDR1 SGHDT and CDR2 YYEEEE. Here the CDR3 reads CATPGGDPYEQYF. CDR3 nucleotide sequence: TGTGCCACCCCGGGAGGGGACCCCTACGAGCAGTACTTC.

This chain links TRBV13 with TRBJ2-3, with D possibly TRBD2 on 5 matching bases. V was trimmed by 5 bases and J by 6 bases, leaving 15 bases between them. The length of the CDR3 is 14 residues. Per the germline V gene, CDR1 is PRHDT and CDR2 is FYEKMQ (reference sequence). CDR3 DNA sequence: TGTGCCAGCAGCCCCCGGACTTTTAGGGATACGCAGTATTTT. Translating gives CASSPRTFRDTQYF.

V and J are TRBV29-1 and TRBJ2-7; D may be TRBD1 (7 bases). Trimming took off 4 bases at V and 3 bases at J, with 13 bases between the two ends. The CDR3 is 13 residues long. CDR1 and CDR2 (germline): SQVTM, ANQGSEA. DNA for the CDR3: TGCAGCGTTGTTCAGGGGGGCGACTACGAGCAGTACTTC. As protein: CSVVQGGDYEQYF.

This clone was detected only a few times. The rearrangement joins TRBV4-1 to TRBJ2-5, with D possibly matching TRBD2 (7 bases). Per the germline V gene, CDR1 is MGHRA and CDR2 is YSYEKL. V was cut by 4 bases and J by 2 bases, with 20 bases left in between. This CDR3 region has 17 residues. The CDR3 DNA sequence: TGCGCCAGCAGCCCCACCGGGGTTAGGGGGGGACAAGAGACCCAGTACTTC. Its translation: CASSPTGVRGGQETQYF.